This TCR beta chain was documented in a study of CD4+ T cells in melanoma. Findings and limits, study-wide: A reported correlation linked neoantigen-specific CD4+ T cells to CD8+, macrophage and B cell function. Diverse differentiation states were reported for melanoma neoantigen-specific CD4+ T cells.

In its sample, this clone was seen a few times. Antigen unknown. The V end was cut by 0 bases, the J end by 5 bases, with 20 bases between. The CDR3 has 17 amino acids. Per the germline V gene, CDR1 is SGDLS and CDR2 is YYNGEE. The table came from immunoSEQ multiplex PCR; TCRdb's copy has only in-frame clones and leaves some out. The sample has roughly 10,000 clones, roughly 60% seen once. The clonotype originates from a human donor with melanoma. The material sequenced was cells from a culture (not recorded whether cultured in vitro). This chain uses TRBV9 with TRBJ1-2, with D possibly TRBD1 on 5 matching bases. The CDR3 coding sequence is TGTGCCAGCAGCGTAGAACCCGTGGGGAATTGGGGGTATGGCTACACCTTC. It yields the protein CASSVEPVGNWGYGYTF.